This T cell receptor beta chain was sequenced during a study of control samples from healthy donors and cancer patients. Germline V gene lookup returns CDR1 SGHVS and CDR2 FQNEAQ. The CDR3 is 14 residues long. After removal of 5 bases from V and 5 bases from J, the junction contained 4 bases not matched to a gene. This table comes from immunoSEQ multiplex PCR, and its TCRdb copy is limited to in-frame clones, with some not included. Altogether about 230,000 clones are present, approximately 80% being singletons, with the ten largest covering roughly 13%. The TCR was taken from a woman aged 55-70 years with lung cancer. The sequenced material came from PBMCs. The chain combines TRBV7-8 with TRBJ1-4, with 8 bases fitting TRBD1. CDR3 protein: CASSVGQANEKLFF. The CDR3 DNA follows: TGTGCCAGCAGCGTGGGACAGGCGAATGAAAAACTGTTTTTT. The complete variable domain, with remaining parts taken from reference TRBV7-8 and TRBJ1-4, reads GAGVSQSPRYKVAKRGQDVALRCDPISGHVSLFWYQQALGQGPEFLTYFQNEAQLDKSGLPSDRFFAERPEGSVSTLKIQRTQQEDSAVYLCASSVGQANEKLFFGSGTQLSVL.